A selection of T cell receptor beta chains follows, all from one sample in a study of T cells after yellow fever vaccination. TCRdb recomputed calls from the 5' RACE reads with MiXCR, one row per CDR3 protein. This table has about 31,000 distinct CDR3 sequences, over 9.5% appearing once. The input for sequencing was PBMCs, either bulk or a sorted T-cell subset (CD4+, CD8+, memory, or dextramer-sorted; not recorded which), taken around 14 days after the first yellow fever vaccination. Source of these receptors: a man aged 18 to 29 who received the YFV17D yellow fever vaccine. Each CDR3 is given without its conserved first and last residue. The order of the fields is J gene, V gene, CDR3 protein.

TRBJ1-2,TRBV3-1,ASSQGTGSSYGYT
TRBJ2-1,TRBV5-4,ASSSTARFNEQF
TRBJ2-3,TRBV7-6,ASSSDSYTDTQY
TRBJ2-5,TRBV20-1,SAGTSGSPPGETQY
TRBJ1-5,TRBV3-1,ASSQSWGSNQPQH
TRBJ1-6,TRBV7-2,ASSLDRRNSPLH
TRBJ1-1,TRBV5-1,ASADRGLNTEAF
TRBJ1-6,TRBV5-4,ASSLDRERGYNSPLH
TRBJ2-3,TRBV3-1,ASSLTAGADTQY
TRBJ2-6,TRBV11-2,ASSFRGANVLT
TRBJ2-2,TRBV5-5,ASSLGGGELF
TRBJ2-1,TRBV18,ASSPPSGGDNEQF
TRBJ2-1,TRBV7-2,ASSLVAGNNEQF
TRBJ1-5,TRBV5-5,ASSLDLGRSQPQH
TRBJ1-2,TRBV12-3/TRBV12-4,ASQVGGVGYT
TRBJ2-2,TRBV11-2,ASSLDPTGELF
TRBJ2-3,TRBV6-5,ASRAGATDTQY
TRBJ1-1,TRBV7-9,ASSRTGFPQRLNTEAF
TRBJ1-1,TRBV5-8,ASSLIPGTEAF
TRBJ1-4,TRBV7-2,ASSQTGSTNEKLF
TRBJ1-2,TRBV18,ASSPSSSLNGGGYT
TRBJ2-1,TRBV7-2,ASSLGLSPNEQF
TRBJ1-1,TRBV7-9,ASSPRWGDRGDTEAF
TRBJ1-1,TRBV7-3,ASSLGSYTEAF
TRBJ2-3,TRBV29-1,SVAGFGGADTQY
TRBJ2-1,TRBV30,AWSVPSGLGNEQF
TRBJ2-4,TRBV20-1,SASSEAAYIQY
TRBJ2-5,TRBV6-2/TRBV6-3,ASSYSAGIGETQY
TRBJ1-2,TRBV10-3,AISDQNLEGYT
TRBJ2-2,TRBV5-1,ASSLEAGVNTGELF
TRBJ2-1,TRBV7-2,ASSLVRLAVYNEQF
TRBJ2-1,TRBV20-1,SALDSGLPSYNEQF
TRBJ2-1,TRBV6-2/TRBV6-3,ASSPTSSYNEQF
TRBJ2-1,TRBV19,ASSLVDEQF
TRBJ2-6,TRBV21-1,ASILDRATPNGANVLT
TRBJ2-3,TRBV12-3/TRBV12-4,ASRWTGVTDTQY
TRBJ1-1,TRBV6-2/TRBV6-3,ASRNYVMNTEAF
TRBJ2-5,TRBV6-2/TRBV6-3,ASSETSGGVETQY
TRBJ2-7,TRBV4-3,ASSHLRADEQY
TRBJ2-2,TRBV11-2,ASSLGGSGRAEHTGELF
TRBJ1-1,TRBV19,ASSIGRDAEAF
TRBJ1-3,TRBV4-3,ASSHPPPRNTIY
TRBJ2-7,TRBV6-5,ASRTGLNYEQY
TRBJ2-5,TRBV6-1,ASCPNPLETQY
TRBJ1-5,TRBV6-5,ASSRISGTGGDQPQH
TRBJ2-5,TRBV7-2,ASSRPGETQY
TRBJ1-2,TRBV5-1,ASSPSVGSGGYT
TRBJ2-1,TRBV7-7,ASSDLAAGGSNEQF
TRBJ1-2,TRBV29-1,SSRTGDYGYT
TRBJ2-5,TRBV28,ASSLWLAGRGETQY
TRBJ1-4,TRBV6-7,ASSPNQGGGEKLF
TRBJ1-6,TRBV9,ASSADGNSPLH
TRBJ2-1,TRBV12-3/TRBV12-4,ASSSPGVSSYNEQF
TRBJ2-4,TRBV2,ATTGLAGRNIQY
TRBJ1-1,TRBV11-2,ASSLGLRGTEAF
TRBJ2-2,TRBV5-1,ASSQGTWELF
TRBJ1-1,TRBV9,ALPRNTEAF